This TCR beta chain was sequenced in a study of blood T cells in healthy people across ages. With respect to this clonotype: Its antigen is undetermined.

Germline CDR1 DFQATT, CDR2 SNEGSKA (reference sequence). This CDR3 comprises 13 residues. Sample-barcoded 5' priming and a J-beta primer mix drove a second PCR of roughly 6 to 12 cycles. Via MiXCR, TCRdb re-called the 5' RACE reads, giving one row per CDR3 protein. The sample yields about 1.5 million distinct CDR3 sequences, roughly two fifths seen once. Study results and limitations: Underestimates were what the diversity estimates from one million T cells were considered to be. CMV status of donors was unknown, possibly confounding expanded clonotype changes. Because sorting was not performed, PBMCs prevented conclusive naive versus antigen-experienced comparison. Higher naive T cell percentage went strongly together with higher TCR beta diversity.

What was sequenced was blood. The TCR originated in a woman between 18 and 30 years old in good health. The gene calls are TRBV20-1 and TRBJ2-5; no firm D call. TRBJ2-7 explains the end of the DNA better; the J call may be wrong. The CDR3 region is CSARDLSWYEQYF. The CDR3 nucleotides are TGCAGTGCTAGAGATCTATCCTGGTACGAGCAGTACTTC.